These 29 T cell receptor beta chains were all obtained from the same sample, sequenced in a study of T cell responses to AZD1222 COVID-19 vaccine. The method was immunoSEQ multiplex PCR; TCRdb's version includes in-frame clones alone and lacks a portion of them. The sample holds 90,000 to 120,000 clones; about 92% are singletons and the top ten take approximately 9.3%. The sample in question was peripheral blood, obtained 28 days after the second AZD1222 dose. These TCRs come from an adult who received the AZD1222 COVID-19 vaccine.

The chain combines TRBV2 with TRBJ1-4; D is unclear. The V end lost 6 bases, the J end lost 5 bases, and 10 bases lay between the germline ends. Germline CDR1 reads SNHLY; CDR2 reads FYNNEI. This CDR3 contains 13 residues. The CDR3 protein is CASRRDGNEKLFF. The DNA for the CDR3 is TGTGCCAGCAGGCGTGACGGAAATGAAAAACTGTTTTTT.

The chain carries TRBV30 and TRBJ1-5; maybe TRBD1 (6 bases). CDR1 is GTSNPN and CDR2 is SVGIG in the germline V gene (reference sequence). The CDR3 consists of 18 residues. V gave up 2 bases and J gave up 1 base, with 21 bases separating them. CDR3 nucleotides: TGTGCCTGGAGTTTCGGGGGGCAAACTTTAGTCAGCAATCAGCCCCAGCATTTT. Its protein product is CAWSFGGQTLVSNQPQHF.

This clone was seen a single time. The chain is built from TRBV20-1 and TRBJ1-5; no definite D call. This CDR3 has 15 amino acids. V lost 3 bases and J lost 0, with 12 bases in between. Germline CDR1 is DFQATT and CDR2 is SNEGSKA (reference sequence). In DNA form, the CDR3 reads TGCAGTGCTAGTCGGGCCGAGGGTAGCAATCAGCCCCAGCATTTT. Protein: CSASRAEGSNQPQHF.

The chain recombines TRBV4-3 with TRBJ2-7; 13 nucleotides agree with TRBD2. After removal of 1 base from V and 4 bases from J, the junction contained 7 bases not matched to a gene. The germline V gene has CDR1 LGHNA and CDR2 YSLEER. The length of the CDR3 is 17 residues. DNA for the CDR3: TGCGCCAGCAGCCAAGTCTTCGGACTAGCGGGAGTGTACGAGCAGTACTTC. Protein sequence: CASSQVFGLAGVYEQYF.

This rearrangement joins TRBV27 to TRBJ2-7, with D unresolved. The germline V gene has CDR1 MNHEY and CDR2 SMNVEV (reference sequence). Trimming removed 6 bases from V and 7 bases from J, with 13 bases in between. The CDR3 is 12 residues long. CDR3 protein: CASRRLQEEQYF. CDR3 DNA: TGTGCCAGCAGGAGACTGCAGGAGGAGCAGTACTTC.

V usage is TRBV7-2 and J usage is TRBJ2-1, with D perhaps matching TRBD1 (6 bases). Trimming removed 4 bases at V and 2 bases at J, with 9 bases between. The CDR3 is 14 residues long. Germline loops: CDR1 SGHTA, CDR2 FQGNSA. The CDR3 DNA sequence: TGTGCCAGCAGCTCGACAGGTACCTACAATGAGCAGTTCTTC. As protein: CASSSTGTYNEQFF. The full variable domain, its missing parts supplied by reference TRBV7-2 and TRBJ2-1, is GAGVSQSPSNKVTEKGKDVELRCDPISGHTALYWYRQSLGQGLEFLIYFQGNSAPDKSGLPSDRFSAERTGGSVSTLTIQRTQQEDSAVYLCASSSTGTYNEQFFGPGTRLTVL.

As for this clone: The same CDR3 also results from other DNA sequences found in this sample. The CDR3 loop is CASSIQETQYF. CDR3 bases: TGCGCCAGCAGCATTCAAGAGACCCAGTACTTC. This chain connects TRBV5-1 to TRBJ2-5, with D hard to call. The CDR3 length is 11 residues. The V end was cut by 4 bases, the J end by 2 bases, with 3 bases between. Germline CDR1 reads SGHRS; CDR2 reads YFSETQ.

V is TRBV27 and J is TRBJ1-1; D ambiguous. This CDR3 is built from 15 residues. V was shortened by 0 bases and J by 1 base, with 9 bases between the two germline ends. Germline values: CDR1 MNHEY, CDR2 SMNVEV (reference sequence). The CDR3 DNA sequence: TGTGCCAGCAGTTTATCGGTACTCAGGAACACTGAAGCTTTCTTT. It translates to CASSLSVLRNTEAFF.

This rearrangement joins TRBV7-2 to TRBJ2-7; TRBD1 might be the D (6 bases). With 5 bases removed from V and 0 bases from J, the gap between germline ends came to 11 bases. The CDR3 extends over 14 amino acids. Germline V CDR1 and CDR2: SGHTA, FQGNSA. The CDR3 DNA reads as TGTGCCAGCAGCCGGACGGACAGCTCCTACGAGCAGTACTTC. It codes for CASSRTDSSYEQYF.

The V call is TRBV19, the J call TRBJ1-1; TRBD1 agrees at 7 bases. Germline CDR1 is LNHDA and CDR2 is SQIVND (reference sequence). CDR3 length: 15 residues. Trimming removed 6 bases from V and 2 bases from J; junction bases left unmatched: 9. For the CDR3, the DNA is TGTGCCAGTAGGAAGGGACAGCGATTCAACACTGAAGCTTTCTTT. As protein: CASRKGQRFNTEAFF.

V is TRBV21-1 and J is TRBJ1-5. TRBV21-1 is annotated as a pseudogene. The CDR3 is made up of 15 amino acids. This chain's CDR3 is CASSKGMRAKGPQHF. The CDR3 bases are TGTGCCAGCAGCAAAGGTATGAGGGCCAAAGGACCCCAGCATTTT.

The chain carries TRBV6-5 and TRBJ1-5; D unclear. V was cut by 2 bases and J by 7 bases, with 15 bases left in between. The germline V gene has CDR1 MNHEY and CDR2 SVGAGI. The CDR3 contains 15 residues. CDR3 amino acids: CASSYAWGGGQPQHF. In DNA, the CDR3 is TGTGCCAGCAGTTACGCCTGGGGAGGTGGGCAGCCCCAGCATTTT.

The rearrangement joins TRBV5-8 to TRBJ1-6; 8 bases are shared with TRBD1. Germline V gene data show CDR1 as SGHTS and CDR2 as YDEGEE. The CDR3 runs to 14 residues. V was pared by 4 bases and J by 10 bases, with 7 bases of the junction left unmatched. CDR3 nucleotide sequence: TGTGCCAGCAGCGGAGGACAGGGAGGATCACCCCTCCACTTT. Translation gives CASSGGQGGSPLHF.

The gene calls are TRBV6-4 and TRBJ1-6; tentatively, D is TRBD1 (6 bases). This CDR3 is 14 amino acids long. Germline CDR1 is MRHNA and CDR2 is SNTAGT. V shed 8 bases and J shed 7 bases, with 15 bases lying between them. The CDR3 reads CASYKTGRNSPLHF. In DNA form, the CDR3 reads TGTGCCAGCTACAAGACAGGTCGAAATTCACCCCTCCACTTT.

The chain has TRBV28 and TRBJ2-7, with 10 bases that match TRBD2. Germline loops: CDR1 MDHEN, CDR2 SYDVKM. V was clipped by 6 bases and J by 2 bases; unmatched bases: 4. The CDR3 contains 14 residues. CDR3 nucleotides: TGTGCCAGCAGCCTGGGACTAGCGCCCTACGAGCAGTACTTC. This gives the protein CASSLGLAPYEQYF.

The table lists this clone with a count of one. The chain employs TRBV30 and TRBJ1-1; no definite D call. The CDR3 sequence is 14 residues long. V was trimmed by 0 bases and J by 4 bases, leaving 12 bases between them. The germline V gene encodes CDR1 GTSNPN and CDR2 SVGIG (reference sequence). The CDR3: CAWSVLSVTTEAFF. In nucleotides, the CDR3 is TGTGCCTGGAGTGTACTGTCGGTGACCACTGAAGCTTTCTTT.

The genes are TRBV6-5 and TRBJ2-3; unclear D gene. Germline CDR1 and CDR2: MNHEY and SVGAGI. V lost 2 bases and J lost 2, with 5 bases in between. This CDR3 has 13 residues. This chain's CDR3 is CASSYRYTDTQYF. The CDR3 DNA reads as TGTGCCAGCAGTTACAGATACACAGATACGCAGTATTTT.

The chain combines TRBV7-2 with TRBJ2-1; a possible D gene is TRBD2 (7 bases). Trimming took off 5 bases at V and 4 bases at J, with 15 bases between the two ends. The CDR3 consists of 15 residues. Germline V gene sequence: CDR1 SGHTA, CDR2 FQGNSA. The CDR3 DNA sequence: TGTGCCAGCAGCCTCGACGGGGGGCGATACAATGAGCAGTTCTTC. The encoded protein is CASSLDGGRYNEQFF.

The chain joins TRBV19 to TRBJ1-6, with TRBD1 as a possible D gene (5 bases). There are 17 residues in the CDR3. Per the germline V gene, CDR1 is LNHDA and CDR2 is SQIVND (reference sequence). The V and J ends lost 5 bases and 7 bases respectively, with 21 bases between them. The CDR3 spells CASSARGAAPGNSPLHF. The CDR3 DNA sequence: TGTGCCAGTAGTGCCCGTGGGGCGGCTCCTGGCAATTCACCCCTCCACTTT. Using reference TRBV19 and TRBJ1-6 for the parts outside the CDR3, the full variable domain is DGGITQSPKYLFRKEGQNVTLSCEQNLNHDAMYWYRQDPGQGLRLIYYSQIVNDFQKGDIAEGYSVSREKKESFPLTVTSAQKNPTAFYLCASSARGAAPGNSPLHFGNGTRLTVT.

The genes are TRBV19 and TRBJ2-3, with D possibly called TRBD1 or TRBD2 (5 bases each). The CDR3 spans 14 residues. V was clipped by 3 bases and J by 1 base, with 8 bases between them. CDR1 LNHDA and CDR2 SQIVND come from the germline V gene (reference sequence). CDR3 sequence (DNA): TGTGCCAGTAGTATTGAGGGGCGCACAGATACGCAGTATTTT. The encoded protein is CASSIEGRTDTQYF. The variable domain in full, with the rest retrieved from reference TRBV19 and TRBJ2-3, is DGGITQSPKYLFRKEGQNVTLSCEQNLNHDAMYWYRQDPGQGLRLIYYSQIVNDFQKGDIAEGYSVSREKKESFPLTVTSAQKNPTAFYLCASSIEGRTDTQYFGPGTRLTVL.

The V call is TRBV28, the J call TRBJ2-5; D is possibly TRBD1 or TRBD2 (6 bases each). Deletions cut 6 bases from V and 4 bases from J, with 15 bases between. The CDR3 has 14 amino acids. Per the germline V gene, CDR1 is MDHEN and CDR2 is SYDVKM. The CDR3 nucleotides read TGTGCCAGCAGCCCTGGGGGGCGTCCAGAGACCCAGTACTTC. Amino acids: CASSPGGRPETQYF.

The chain recombines TRBV6-5 with TRBJ2-5, with TRBD1 identical over 12 bases. Per germline, CDR1 MNHEY and CDR2 SVGAGI. This CDR3 has 14 amino acids. Trimming took 8 bases from V and 1 from J; bases not matched to a gene: 2. The CDR3 DNA reads as TGTGCCAGCTCGGGACAGGGGGCCCAAGAGACCCAGTACTTC. Amino acid sequence: CASSGQGAQETQYF.

CDR3 DNA: TGTGCCAGCTCACCACCGAGCGCAGGGCCCTCTAACGAGCAGTACTTC. It translates to CASSPPSAGPSNEQYF. This chain uses TRBV18 with TRBJ2-7; the D gene is possibly TRBD1 (5 bases). There are 16 residues in the CDR3. Trimming left V 0 bases short and J 5 bases short, with 17 bases between. Germline CDR1 reads KGHSH; CDR2 reads LQKENI. The full variable domain, rest sourced from reference TRBV18 and TRBJ2-7, is NAGVMQNPRHLVRRRGQEARLRCSPMKGHSHVYWYRQLPEEGLKFMVYLQKENIIDESGMPKERFSAEFPKEGPSILRIQQVVRGDSAAYFCASSPPSAGPSNEQYFGPGTRLTVT.

The gene calls are TRBV5-1 and TRBJ1-3; D is ambiguous. This CDR3 is 16 amino acids long. Germline values: CDR1 SGHRS, CDR2 YFSETQ. V was cut by 4 bases and J by 3 bases, with 17 bases left in between. Written as DNA, the CDR3 is TGCGCCAGCAGCCCGCGGGATGCGAGAATTGGAAACACCATATATTTT. This sequence encodes CASSPRDARIGNTIYF.

This clone was recorded once. The V call is TRBV30, the J call TRBJ2-7, with D perhaps TRBD1 or TRBD2 (6 bases each). Germline values: CDR1 GTSNPN, CDR2 SVGIG (reference sequence). V lost 0 bases to trimming and J lost 0 bases, with 12 bases between them. This CDR3 contains 15 residues. The CDR3 reads CAWSVSGGISYEQYF. CDR3 bases: TGTGCCTGGAGTGTATCCGGGGGCATCTCCTACGAGCAGTACTTC.

This chain links TRBV19 with TRBJ1-1, with D possibly being TRBD1 (5 bases). The CDR3 is 14 residues long. Germline CDR1 reads LNHDA; CDR2 reads SQIVND (reference sequence). V gave up 2 bases and J gave up 0 bases, with 7 bases separating them. The CDR3 sequence is CASSIRQMNTEAFF. In DNA, the CDR3 is TGTGCCAGTAGTATAAGACAGATGAACACTGAAGCTTTCTTT.

The chain has TRBV6-5 and TRBJ2-3, with D possibly TRBD2 on 6 matching bases. Germline values: CDR1 MNHEY, CDR2 SVGAGI. V was shortened by 7 bases and J by 0 bases, with 11 bases between the two germline ends. The CDR3 consists of 14 residues. In DNA, the CDR3 is TGTGCCAGCAAAGAGGCGGGGAGCACAGATACGCAGTATTTT. It translates to CASKEAGSTDTQYF.

The chain joins TRBV18 to TRBJ1-6; 7 nucleotides agree with TRBD1. CDR3 size: 14 residues. Losses at the gene ends were 2 bases for V and 10 bases for J; bases not matched to a gene: 5. Germline values: CDR1 KGHSH, CDR2 LQKENI. This CDR3 reads CASSPSGGGSPLHF. As DNA, the CDR3 is TGTGCCAGCTCACCATCAGGGGGTGGATCACCCCTCCACTTT.

The rearrangement uses TRBV19 and TRBJ1-2, with D tentatively TRBD1 (5 bases). V was trimmed by 1 base and J by 8 bases, leaving 14 bases between them. CDR3 length equals 14 residues. Germline V CDR1 and CDR2: LNHDA, SQIVND (reference sequence). The CDR3 DNA sequence: TGTGCCAGTAGTATAGTTGGGACGAAAGAAGGCTACACCTTC. Amino acid sequence: CASSIVGTKEGYTF.